The rows below give T cell receptor beta chains drawn from one sample of a study of CD8+CD57+ T cells in acquired aplastic anemia. TCRdb reanalysed the reads using MiXCR and keeps one entry per CDR3 protein. The sample lists just over 450,000 distinct CDR3 sequences; roughly 34% were seen once. Sequencing input: sorted CD4+, CD8+, or CD8+CD57+ T cells (not recorded which) from PBMCs. All receptors derive from a human donor with aplastic anemia. Both conserved end residues are part of each CDR3. A D gene is named only where the DNA matches it firmly. Clone size, where shown, is once, few, many, or a class for clones that have expanded.

.	TRBJ2-7	few	TRBV30	TGTGCCTGGAGTAGGGGCTTAACAGGGACCTCCTACGAGCAGTACTTC	CAWSRGLTGTSYEQYF
.	TRBJ2-7	few	TRBV5-8	TGTGCCAGCAGCCACATTGGGATTAGCTCCTACGAGCAGTACTTC	CASSHIGISSYEQYF
TRBD1	TRBJ2-7	many	TRBV10-2	TGCGCCAGCCGGGACAGGCGGCTCTCCTACGAGCAGTACTTC	CASRDRRLSYEQYF
TRBD2	TRBJ2-7	few	TRBV20-1	TGCAGTGCTTGGCGGGGGGACTCCTACGAGCAGTACTTC	CSAWRGDSYEQYF
.	TRBJ2-5	few	TRBV7-9	TGTGCCAGCAGCTTAACGGCTGGCAGGGGCCAAGAGACCCAGTACTTC	CASSLTAGRGQETQYF
TRBD2	TRBJ2-1	few	TRBV29-1	TGCAGCGTTGAAATAGCGGGTAATGAGCAGTTCTTC	CSVEIAGNEQFF
TRBD2	TRBJ2-2	many	TRBV10-3	TGTGCCATCAGTGAACTGACTAGCGGGTCGAGAGTCGAGCTGTTTTTT	CAISELTSGSRVELFF
TRBD1	TRBJ1-2	many	TRBV19	TGTGCCAGCGGACAGGAAGGGGGCTATGGCTACACCTTC	CASGQEGGYGYTF
TRBD2	TRBJ2-7	many	TRBV20-1	TGCAGTGCGAGAAAACCGGGACTAAGGGCGTACGAGCAGTACTTC	CSARKPGLRAYEQYF
.	TRBJ1-2	many	TRBV5-1	TGCGCCAGCAGCTTGGCCGCGACGGCAGAGTATGGCTACACCTTC	CASSLAATAEYGYTF
.	TRBJ1-1	few	TRBV11-2	TGTGCCAGCAGCTTGGGGGACCCTGGGACTGAAGCTTTCTTT	CASSLGDPGTEAFF
.	TRBJ1-2	once	TRBV19	TGTGCCCAGGGACGCCCCTATGGCTACACCTTC	CAQGRPYGYTF
TRBD1	TRBJ2-6	.	TRBV12-3/TRBV12-4	TGTGCCAGCAGTCCGGGGACAGGGGACTCTGGGGCCAACGTCCTGACTTTC	CASSPGTGDSGANVLTF
.	TRBJ1-2	many	TRBV9	TGTGCCAGCAGCGTAGGCCGACGGGATATGAGGGCTAACTATGGCTACACCTTC	CASSVGRRDMRANYGYTF
TRBD1	TRBJ1-5	.	TRBV10-3	TGTGCCAGCAGTCCGTGGACAGGACAGCCCCAGCATTTT	CASSPWTGQPQHF
TRBD2	TRBJ2-3	few	TRBV2	TGTGCCTCTCAAAAGGAGCGGGGTAGCACAGATACGCAGTATTTT	CASQKERGSTDTQYF
TRBD2	TRBJ2-3	.	TRBV4-2	TGTGCCAGCAGCCAAGATCGGTCACTAGCGGGGGGCACAGATACGCAGTATTTT	CASSQDRSLAGGTDTQYF
.	TRBJ2-7	few	TRBV30	TGTGCCTGGAATACAGTCTCCTACGAGCAGTACTTC	CAWNTVSYEQYF
TRBD1	TRBJ1-2	many	TRBV20-1	TGCAGTGCTGTAGACAGGGTCTCTGGCGGCTACACCTTC	CSAVDRVSGGYTF
TRBD2	TRBJ2-3	many	TRBV20-1	TGCAGCGTGCGACTAGCGGGGACAGATACGCAGTATTTT	CSVRLAGTDTQYF
TRBD1	TRBJ1-6	.	TRBV19	TGTGCCAGTGTCGGACAGGGGGCACATTCACCCCTCCACTTT	CASVGQGAHSPLHF
TRBD2	TRBJ2-7	.	TRBV10-3	TGTGCCACGTCGGGACTAAGGGCGTACGAGCAGTACTTC	CATSGLRAYEQYF
TRBD1	TRBJ1-6	.	TRBV25-1	TGTGCTAGGACCGGGACAGATAATTCACCCCTCCACTTT	CARTGTDNSPLHF
.	TRBJ2-5	.	TRBV24-1	TGTGCCACCAGTGACGACTTTTCGACGGAGACCCAGTACTTC	CATSDDFSTETQYF
.	TRBJ2-7	.	TRBV9	TGTGCCAGCAGCCAAGGGGACTACGAGCAGTACTTC	CASSQGDYEQYF
.	TRBJ2-6	many	TRBV19	TGTGCCAGTAGTATAGTGGGTGCTGGGGCCAACGTCCTGACTTTC	CASSIVGAGANVLTF
.	TRBJ1-2	few	TRBV10-3	TGTGCCATCAGTGAGTCGGGTGCGGAGAAGGGCTACACCTTC	CAISESGAEKGYTF
.	TRBJ1-1	many	TRBV29-1	TGCAGCGTTGAATCTGGGTACGTGAACACTGAAGCTTTCTTT	CSVESGYVNTEAFF
TRBD1	TRBJ1-2	many	TRBV7-9	TGTGCCAGCAGCGATGGGACAGGGGGGCACTATGGCTACACCTTC	CASSDGTGGHYGYTF
.	TRBJ1-2	few	TRBV12-3/TRBV12-4	TGTGCCAGCAGTTTTCTTTCAGGGTCGGGTGGCTACACCTTC	CASSFLSGSGGYTF
.	TRBJ1-5	many	TRBV2	TGTGCCAGCAGTGAAGGACAGCGAAATCAGCCCCAGCATTTT	CASSEGQRNQPQHF
.	TRBJ1-1	many	TRBV15	TGTGCCACCAGCAGAACAGGTTGGGAGGACACTGAAGCTTTCTTT	CATSRTGWEDTEAFF
.	TRBJ1-6	many	TRBV12-3/TRBV12-4	TGTGCCACCAGGACAGTCAATTCACCCCTCCACTTT	CATRTVNSPLHF
.	TRBJ2-7	many	TRBV10-1	TGCGCCAGCAGTGACGGGGGCGGGAGTACGGGCTACGAGCAGTACTTC	CASSDGGGSTGYEQYF
.	TRBJ2-2	many	TRBV29-1	TGCAGCGTTGAAGACAATTTCACCGGGGAGCTGTTTTTT	CSVEDNFTGELFF
.	TRBJ2-3	many	TRBV7-9	TGTGCCAGCAGCTCAACAGGGGCGGGGAGGACAGATACGCAGTATTTT	CASSSTGAGRTDTQYF
TRBD2	TRBJ2-5	.	TRBV9	TGTGCCAGCAGCGTAGCGGCGGGGGGCCTACCAGAGACCCAGTACTTC	CASSVAAGGLPETQYF
TRBD1	TRBJ2-1	.	TRBV7-6	TGTGCCAGCAGCTCACGACAGGGAGTTCCTAATGAGCAGTTCTTC	CASSSRQGVPNEQFF
.	TRBJ1-1	.	TRBV6-1	TGTGCCAGCAGTGTAAGCCCTAAGGGGTTAGCTTTCTTT	CASSVSPKGLAFF
TRBD1	TRBJ1-2	.	TRBV29-1	TGCAGCGTTGTGGGACAGCCCGCCTATGGCTACACCTTC	CSVVGQPAYGYTF
.	TRBJ2-5	.	TRBV2	TGTGCCAGCAGTGAGGACACACCGGGGCACGGTGAGACCCAGTACTTC	CASSEDTPGHGETQYF
.	TRBJ1-2	many	TRBV12-3/TRBV12-4	TGTGCCAGCAGTTTGACGGGCTCTAGGTTTTATGGCTACACCTTC	CASSLTGSRFYGYTF
.	TRBJ2-7	many	TRBV25-1	TGTGCCAGCAGTGAGAACAGGTTCCCCTACGAGCAGTACTTC	CASSENRFPYEQYF
.	TRBJ1-6	.	TRBV10-3	TGTGCCATCAGTGAAAAGGGGGATAATTCACCCCTCCACTTT	CAISEKGDNSPLHF
.	TRBJ2-1	few	TRBV25-1	TGTGCCAGCAGTGCGATAACAACCAACAATGAGCAGTTCTTC	CASSAITTNNEQFF
.	TRBJ2-3	.	TRBV10-3	TGTGCCTCCACCGGCCCCCGGGGACCTAGCACAGATACGCGGTATTTT	CASTGPRGPSTDTRYF
TRBD2	TRBJ2-1	.	TRBV10-3	TGTGCCAGCAGTAACGGACTAGGCTACAATGAGCAGTTCTTC	CASSNGLGYNEQFF
.	TRBJ2-5	.	TRBV20-1	TGCAGTGCCCACCCGTGGGGGTACCAAGAGACCCAGTACTTC	CSAHPWGYQETQYF
TRBD2	TRBJ2-5	.	TRBV2	TGTGCCAGCAGTGCGGCTAGCGGAGAGACCCAGTACTTC	CASSAASGETQYF
TRBD1	TRBJ1-5	many	TRBV12-3/TRBV12-4	TGTGCCAGCAGACAGGGGACCTTCAATCAGCCCCAGCATTTT	CASRQGTFNQPQHF
.	TRBJ1-2	.	TRBV19	TGTGCCAGTACAGGGTTTAACTATGGCTACACCTTC	CASTGFNYGYTF
.	TRBJ2-7	many	TRBV20-1	TGCAGTGCTAGGGGTTCGGACGAGCAGTACTTC	CSARGSDEQYF
.	TRBJ1-2	.	TRBV7-2	TGTGCCAGCAGCCGGGACACGGCCTATTATGGCTACACCTTC	CASSRDTAYYGYTF
TRBD1	TRBJ1-2	.	TRBV29-1	TGCAGCGTTGGATCGGGACAGGAAACCTATGGCTACACCTTC	CSVGSGQETYGYTF
.	TRBJ1-2	.	TRBV12-3/TRBV12-4	TGTGCCAGCAGTTTTGGCACAGATTCTAGTGGCTACACCTTC	CASSFGTDSSGYTF